The 4 T cell receptor beta chains given below trace back to one sample, sequenced in a study of naive and memory T cell subsets. Ligated cDNA underwent four rounds of PCR with nested alpha and beta constant region primers and SP2. TCRdb reprocessed the UMI-ligation and nested PCR reads via MiXCR and lists one record per CDR3 protein. Of 37,000 or so distinct CDR3 sequences detected, 11% appear once; the ten largest clones hold about 4%. Treatment meaning: skin biopsy from PPD injection site in Mantoux-positive individual. The library had UMIs added by 3' ligation of an oligonucleotide to TCR cDNA. The sequencing here drew on skin, taken from a tuberculin skin test site. The receptors originated from an adult in good health.

The V and J genes are TRBV20-1 and TRBJ1-1; D not resolved. The CDR3 runs 11 residues. The germline gives CDR1 DFQATT, CDR2 SNEGSKA (reference sequence). Trimming took 6 bases from V and 7 from J, leaving 12 bases between them. Written as DNA, the CDR3 is TGCAGTGCCCCGAGGGCAGGTGAAGCTTTCTTT. Its translation is CSAPRAGEAFF.

This clonotype qualifies as medium-sized (0.01 to 0.1%). The chain combines TRBV5-6 with TRBJ2-2, with D unclear. The V end was cut by 0 bases, the J end by 0 bases, with 3 bases between. The CDR3 runs 14 residues. CDR1 and CDR2 from the germline V gene are SGHDT and YYEEEE. In nucleotides, the CDR3 is TGTGCCAGCAGCTTGGGGGCGAACACCGGGGAGCTGTTTTTT. Its translation is CASSLGANTGELFF.

This clonotype was seen a handful of times. The chain couples TRBV28 to TRBJ2-4; D may correspond to TRBD1 or TRBD2 (6 bases each). The germline V gene encodes CDR1 MDHEN and CDR2 SYDVKM. The CDR3 length is 15 residues. V was pared by 7 bases and J by 5 bases, with 18 bases between. CDR3 loop: CASTTEGGWENIQYF. The CDR3 nucleotides read TGTGCCAGCACCACCGAGGGGGGTTGGGAAAACATTCAGTACTTC. Variable domain in full (rest from reference TRBV28 and TRBJ2-4): DVKVTQSSRYLVKRTGEKVFLECVQDMDHENMFWYRQDPGLGLRLIYFSYDVKMKEKGDIPEGYSVSREKKERFSLILESASTNQTSMYLCASTTEGGWENIQYFGAGTRLSVL.

This clonotype was counted between two and nine times. The V call is TRBV28, the J call TRBJ1-1; no definite D call. V lost 5 bases and J 5 bases, leaving 9 bases between the germline ends. The CDR3 is made up of 12 amino acids. Germline CDR1 and CDR2: MDHEN and SYDVKM. DNA for the CDR3: TGTGCCAGCAGTAGGGTGGAAACTGAAGCTTTCTTT. Translated: CASSRVETEAFF.